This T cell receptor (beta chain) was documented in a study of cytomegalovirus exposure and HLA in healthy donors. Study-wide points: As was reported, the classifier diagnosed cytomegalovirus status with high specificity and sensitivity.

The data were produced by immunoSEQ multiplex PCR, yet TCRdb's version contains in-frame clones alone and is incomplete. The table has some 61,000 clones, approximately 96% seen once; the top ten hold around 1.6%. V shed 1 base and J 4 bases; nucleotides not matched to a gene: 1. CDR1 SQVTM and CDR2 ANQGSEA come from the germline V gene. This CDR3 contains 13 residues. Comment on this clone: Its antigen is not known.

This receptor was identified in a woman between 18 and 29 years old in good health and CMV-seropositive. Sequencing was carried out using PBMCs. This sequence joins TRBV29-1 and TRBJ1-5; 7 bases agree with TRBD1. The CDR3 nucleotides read TGCAGCGTTGAAGGGGACAGAAATCAGCCCCAGCATTTT. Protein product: CSVEGDRNQPQHF.